This T cell receptor beta chain was identified in a study of shared clonotypes between healthy human individuals. Germline CDR1 SGHVS, CDR2 FNYEAQ. V lost 7 bases and J lost 2, with 2 bases in between. The CDR3 spans 11 residues. Details on this clone: Its antigen is not known.

In the original processing: ImmunoSEQ output lacked quality scores and full-length reads, limiting matched filtering. The protocol was immunoSEQ multiplex PCR, while the TCRdb copy is restricted to in-frame clones and leaves out a portion. V and J calls and clone size are as listed in that table; D and trimming were resolved from the DNA. The sample has some 2,400,000 clones, 90% to 96% seen once. Study-wide results and caveats: Between a few donors, naive CD4 clonotypes were shared at a level of about 5%.

The sample taken for sequencing was naive CD4+ T cells sorted from blood. Subset indicated: CD45RA+ positively selected. This chain links TRBV7-6 with TRBJ2-2, with no clear D. The receptor's source is a man aged 18 to 29 in good health. The CDR3 loop is CASINTGELFF. CDR3 DNA: TGTGCCAGCATAAACACCGGGGAGCTGTTTTTT.